Each of the 9 T cell receptor beta chains below was sequenced from the same sample in a study of blood T cell repertoires in COVID-19. Clones were sequenced by immunoSEQ multiplex PCR, and TCRdb holds only the in-frame ones, with some missing. Of 130,000 to 150,000 clones in the sample, approximately 88% were seen once. Sample: PBMCs or T cells enriched from blood (not recorded which). Receptors originate from a man aged 40-49 years with acute COVID-19.

This sequence joins TRBV4-3 and TRBJ2-3; weak D call: TRBD2 (5 bases). This CDR3 contains 17 residues. With 1 base removed from V and 1 base from J, the gap between germline ends came to 15 bases. Germline loops: CDR1 LGHNA, CDR2 YSLEER. The CDR3 loop reads CASSQVFLSVGTDTQYF. The CDR3 region has the DNA TGCGCCAGCAGCCAAGTATTTCTTAGCGTGGGCACAGATACGCAGTATTTT.

The chain joins TRBV7-8 to TRBJ2-1; the match to TRBD1 covers 9 bases. The CDR3 length is 15 residues. In germline, CDR1 is SGHVS, CDR2 FQNEAQ. With 4 bases clipped from V and 10 bases from J, the junction kept 11 bases outside the gene matches. The CDR3 nucleotides read TGTGCCAGCAGCTACCGGGCCACGGGACAGGGAGAGCAGTTCTTC. Its protein product is CASSYRATGQGEQFF.

This sequence joins TRBV27 and TRBJ1-1; 9 nucleotides match TRBD1. The ends lost 5 bases at V and 1 base at J; junction bases unmatched: 2. The germline gives CDR1 MNHEY, CDR2 SMNVEV (reference sequence). This CDR3 region has 14 residues. The chain's CDR3 is CASSPGQGNTEAFF. Written as DNA, the CDR3 is TGTGCCAGCAGTCCGGGACAGGGGAACACTGAAGCTTTCTTT.

The rearrangement uses TRBV4-3 and TRBJ2-1, with 7 bases that match TRBD2. The CDR3 contains 14 residues. Germline V CDR1 and CDR2: LGHNA, YSLEER. Trimming cost V 0 bases and J 8 bases; bases outside gene matches: 4. The CDR3 sequence is CASSQEMGRDEQFF. The DNA for the CDR3 is TGCGCCAGCAGCCAAGAAATGGGGAGGGATGAGCAGTTCTTC.

In its sample, this clone was seen a few times. This chain uses TRBV5-6 with TRBJ2-7; 8 bases are shared with TRBD2. Looked up from germline, CDR1 is SGHDT and CDR2 is YYEEEE. The CDR3 runs 15 residues. Germline trimming cut 5 bases from V and 3 bases from J; bases unmatched to any gene: 10. Here the CDR3 DNA reads TGTGCCAGCAGTGGGATGCCAGCGGGAGACTACGAGCAGTACTTC. This encodes CASSGMPAGDYEQYF. Full variable domain (outside the CDR3, taken from reference TRBV5-6 and TRBJ2-7): DAGVTQSPTHLIKTRGQQVTLRCSPKSGHDTVSWYQQALGQGPQFIFQYYEEEERQRGNFPDRFSGHQFPNYSSELNVNALLLGDSALYLCASSGMPAGDYEQYFGPGTRLTVT.

In DNA, the CDR3 is TGTGCCAGCAGTTACACCCCGGACAGGTCGGGTTCGAACACTGAAGCTTTCTTT. Its translation is CASSYTPDRSGSNTEAFF. The rearrangement links TRBV6-2 or TRBV6-3 to TRBJ1-1, with 7 bases identical to TRBD1. Germline-derived CDR1 and CDR2 are MNHEY and SVGEGT. Trimming removed 2 bases from V and 1 base from J; junction bases left unmatched: 13. The length of the CDR3 is 18 residues.

The chain combines TRBV30 with TRBJ1-2; 8 nucleotides match TRBD1. CDR3 length: 15 residues. Germline V gene lookup returns CDR1 GTSNPN and CDR2 SVGIG (reference sequence). V lost 5 bases and J lost 1; bases outside the gene matches: 9. CDR3 region: CAWETGGTLNYGYTF. The CDR3 coding sequence is TGTGCCTGGGAAACAGGGGGAACACTTAACTATGGCTACACCTTC. The full variable domain, rest sourced from reference TRBV30 and TRBJ1-2, is SQTIHQWPATLVQPVGSPLSLECTVEGTSNPNLYWYRQAAGRGLQLLFYSVGIGQISSEVPQNLSASRPQDRQFILSSKKLLLSDSGFYLCAWETGGTLNYGYTFGSGTRLTVV.

The gene calls are TRBV19 and TRBJ2-7, with 7 bases that match TRBD2. The germline CDR1 and CDR2 sequences are LNHDA and SQIVND (reference sequence). CDR3 length equals 14 residues. Trimming at V came to 3 bases and at J to 4 bases, leaving 6 bases not matched to a gene. CDR3 in DNA: TGTGCCAGTAGTATCGGGTCCGGGAGGTACGAGCAGTACTTC. Translation: CASSIGSGRYEQYF.

This sequence joins TRBV27 and TRBJ2-1, with 8 bases aligning to TRBD1. The V segment lost 9 bases and the J segment 4 bases; nucleotides outside the gene matches: 5. The CDR3 length is 13 residues. Germline CDR1 is MNHEY and CDR2 is SMNVEV (reference sequence). The CDR3 bases are TGTGCCAGTGCTAGGACAGGGTACAATGAGCAGTTCTTC. Translation: CASARTGYNEQFF.